The 2 T cell receptor beta chains given below trace back to one sample, sequenced in a study of regulatory T cells in long-lasting Graves disease. Described time point: persistent/refractory GD, antithyroid drugs over 5 years with positive TRAb. PBMC RNA served as the TCR library source. Arm-PCR with iRepertoire HTBI primers amplified the CDR3 regions for these TCR beta libraries. Each CDR3 protein is one row after TCRdb ran MiXCR on the multiplex PCR reads. The profile shows around 460,000 distinct CDR3 sequences, 20% to 25% of them singletons. This sample comprised peripheral blood mononuclear cells (PBMCs), obtained when the disease was refractory, from a patient treated with antithyroid drugs. The receptors derive from a female donor with Graves disease.

This clonotype was seen a handful of times. V gene TRBV30 combines with J gene TRBJ1-3; D is possibly TRBD1 (5 bases). The CDR3 spans 13 residues. Germline values: CDR1 GTSNPN, CDR2 SVGIG (reference sequence). Trimming pared 2 bases from V and 4 bases from J, leaving 9 bases between. Here the CDR3 reads CAWSMGLGNTIYF. Written as DNA, the CDR3 is TGTGCCTGGAGTATGGGGCTCGGAAACACCATATATTTT.

This clonotype was seen many times. This chain connects TRBV27 to TRBJ2-7; TRBD1 matches 7 bases. The germline V gene encodes CDR1 MNHEY and CDR2 SMNVEV (reference sequence). J lost 3 bases, V lost 5 bases, and 7 bases had no gene match. The CDR3 loop spans 14 amino acids. The CDR3 DNA sequence: TGTGCCAGCAGTCCCCAGGGACAGCTCTACGAGCAGTACTTC. Its protein product is CASSPQGQLYEQYF.